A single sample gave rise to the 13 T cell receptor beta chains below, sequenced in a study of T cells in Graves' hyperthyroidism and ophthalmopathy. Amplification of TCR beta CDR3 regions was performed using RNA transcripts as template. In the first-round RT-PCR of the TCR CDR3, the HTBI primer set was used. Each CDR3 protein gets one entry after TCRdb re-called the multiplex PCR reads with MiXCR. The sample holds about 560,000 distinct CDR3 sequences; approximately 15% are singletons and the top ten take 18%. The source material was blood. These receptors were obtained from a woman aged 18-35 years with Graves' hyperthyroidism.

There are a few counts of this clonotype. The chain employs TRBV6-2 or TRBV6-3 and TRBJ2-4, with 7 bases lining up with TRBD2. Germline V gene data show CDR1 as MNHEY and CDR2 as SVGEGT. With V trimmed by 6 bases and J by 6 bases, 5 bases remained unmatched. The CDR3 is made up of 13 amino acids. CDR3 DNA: TGTGCCAGCAGCATGAAGCGGGGAAACATTCAGTACTTC. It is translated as CASSMKRGNIQYF.

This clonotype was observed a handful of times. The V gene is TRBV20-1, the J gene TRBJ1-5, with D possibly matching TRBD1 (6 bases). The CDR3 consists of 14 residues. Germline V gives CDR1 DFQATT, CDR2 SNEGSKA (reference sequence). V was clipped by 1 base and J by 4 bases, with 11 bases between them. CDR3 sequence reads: CSARGLGGNQPQHF. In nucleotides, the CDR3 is TGCAGTGCTAGAGGCTTAGGGGGAAATCAGCCCCAGCATTTT.

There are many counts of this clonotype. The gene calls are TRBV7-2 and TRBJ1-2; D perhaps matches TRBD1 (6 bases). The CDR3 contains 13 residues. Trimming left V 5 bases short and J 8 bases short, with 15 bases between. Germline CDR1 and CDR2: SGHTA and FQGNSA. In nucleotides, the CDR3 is TGTGCCAGCAGCCACAGGGAGCTGGAGGGCTACACCTTC. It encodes CASSHRELEGYTF.

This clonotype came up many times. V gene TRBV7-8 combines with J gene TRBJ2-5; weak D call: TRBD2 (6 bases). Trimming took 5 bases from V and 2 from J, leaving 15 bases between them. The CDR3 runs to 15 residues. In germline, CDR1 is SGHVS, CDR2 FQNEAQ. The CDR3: CASSLVVGTQETQYF. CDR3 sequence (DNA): TGTGCCAGCAGCCTTGTAGTGGGGACTCAAGAGACCCAGTACTTC.

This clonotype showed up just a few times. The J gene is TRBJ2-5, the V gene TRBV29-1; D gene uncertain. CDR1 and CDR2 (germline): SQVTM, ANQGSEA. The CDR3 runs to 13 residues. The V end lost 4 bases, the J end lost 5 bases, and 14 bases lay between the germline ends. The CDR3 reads CSVGNYGRETQYF. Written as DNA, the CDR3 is TGCAGCGTTGGGAATTACGGCCGGGAGACCCAGTACTTC.

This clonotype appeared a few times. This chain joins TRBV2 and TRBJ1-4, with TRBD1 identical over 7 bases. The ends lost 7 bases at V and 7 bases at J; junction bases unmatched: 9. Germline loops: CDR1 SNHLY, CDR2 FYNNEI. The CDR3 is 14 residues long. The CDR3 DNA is TGTGCCAGCATGCGGGACAGCCCGTCTGAAAAACTGTTTTTT. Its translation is CASMRDSPSEKLFF.

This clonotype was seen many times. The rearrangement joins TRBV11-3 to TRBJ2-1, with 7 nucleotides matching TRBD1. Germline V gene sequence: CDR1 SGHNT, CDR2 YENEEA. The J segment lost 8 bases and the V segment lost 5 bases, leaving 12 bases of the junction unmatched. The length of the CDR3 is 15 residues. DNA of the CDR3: TGTGCCAGCAGCCCAGGGGGTCAAGGCTTCGATGAGCAGTTCTTC. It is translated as CASSPGGQGFDEQFF.

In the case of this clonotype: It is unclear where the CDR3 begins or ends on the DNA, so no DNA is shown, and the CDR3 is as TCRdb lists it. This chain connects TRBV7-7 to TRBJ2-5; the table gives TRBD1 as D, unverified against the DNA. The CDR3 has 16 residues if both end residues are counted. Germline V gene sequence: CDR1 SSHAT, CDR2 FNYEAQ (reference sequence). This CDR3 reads CASSFGPGLSQETQYF.

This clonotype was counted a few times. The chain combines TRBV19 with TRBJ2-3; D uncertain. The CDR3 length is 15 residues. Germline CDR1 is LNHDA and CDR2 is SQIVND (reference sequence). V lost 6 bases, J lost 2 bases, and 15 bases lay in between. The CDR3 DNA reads TGTGCCAGTAGAATTCTTGGGTCCCACACAGATACGCAGTATTTT. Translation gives CASRILGSHTDTQYF.

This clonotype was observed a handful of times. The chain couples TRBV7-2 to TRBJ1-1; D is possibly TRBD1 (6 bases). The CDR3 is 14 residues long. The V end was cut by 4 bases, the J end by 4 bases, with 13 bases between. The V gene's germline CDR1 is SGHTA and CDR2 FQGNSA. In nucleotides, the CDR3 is TGTGCCAGCAGCTCACAGGGATTTGGCACTGAAGCTTTCTTT. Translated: CASSSQGFGTEAFF.

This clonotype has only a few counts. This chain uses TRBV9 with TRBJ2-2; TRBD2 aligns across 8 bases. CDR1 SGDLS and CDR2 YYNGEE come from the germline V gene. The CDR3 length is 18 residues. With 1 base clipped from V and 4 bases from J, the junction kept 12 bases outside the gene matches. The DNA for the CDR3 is TGTGCCAGCAGCGTATACCCCGGACTAGCTCTAACCACCGGGGAGCTGTTTTTT. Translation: CASSVYPGLALTTGELFF. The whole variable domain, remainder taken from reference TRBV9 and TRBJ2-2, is DSGVTQTPKHLITATGQRVTLRCSPRSGDLSVYWYQQSLDQGLQFLIQYYNGEERAKGNILERFSAQQFPDLHSELNLSSLELGDSALYFCASSVYPGLALTTGELFFGEGSRLTVL.

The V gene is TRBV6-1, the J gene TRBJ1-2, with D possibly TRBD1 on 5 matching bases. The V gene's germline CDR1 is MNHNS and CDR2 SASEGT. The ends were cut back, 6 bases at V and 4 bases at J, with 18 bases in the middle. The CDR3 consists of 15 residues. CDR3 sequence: CASSHGTADFYGYTF. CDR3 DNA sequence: TGTGCCAGCAGCCACGGGACGGCAGACTTCTATGGCTACACCTTC.

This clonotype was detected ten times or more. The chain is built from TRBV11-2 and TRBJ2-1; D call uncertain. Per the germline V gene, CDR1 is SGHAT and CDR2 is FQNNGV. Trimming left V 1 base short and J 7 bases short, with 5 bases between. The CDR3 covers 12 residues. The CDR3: CASSLVKNEQFF. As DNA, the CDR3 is TGTGCCAGCAGCTTAGTGAAGAATGAGCAGTTCTTC.